These T cell receptor beta chains were read from a single sample in a study of shared T cell receptors in the human thymus. TCRdb's table, derived via immunoSEQ multiplex PCR, lists solely in-frame clones and lacks some. This sample has roughly 500,000 clones, with 75% to 85% found just once. This sample also belongs to another study, concerning human thymus T cells.

Sequenced input: thymocytes. The receptors originated from a boy younger than two with a congenital heart defect. CDR3s include the opening cysteine and the closing phenylalanine or tryptophan. Fields, in order: V gene, D gene, CDR3 length, clone size, J gene, CDR3 protein, CDR3 DNA. D genes are given only for firm matches. Not all rows give a size; the values are once, few, many and, for expanded clones, a class.

V gene: TRBV7-6
D gene: TRBD1
CDR3 length: 15
clone size: -
J gene: TRBJ1-1
CDR3 protein: CASSLRDRAPSGTFF
CDR3 DNA: TGTGCCAGCAGCCTCCGGGACAGGGCTCCCTCTGGGACTTTCTTT

V gene: TRBV4-1
D gene: TRBD2
CDR3 length: 18
clone size: -
J gene: TRBJ2-2
CDR3 protein: CASSQDLTAAGGTGELFF
CDR3 DNA: TGCGCCAGCAGCCAAGATTTGACGGCGGCGGGGGGCACCGGGGAGCTGTTTTTT

V gene: TRBV27
D gene: -
CDR3 length: 12
clone size: -
J gene: TRBJ2-7
CDR3 protein: CASSLTGYEQHF
CDR3 DNA: TGTGCCAGCAGTCTCACCGGGTACGAGCAGCACTTC

V gene: TRBV30
D gene: -
CDR3 length: 15
clone size: -
J gene: TRBJ2-7
CDR3 protein: CAWSDLARTSYEQYF
CDR3 DNA: TGTGCCTGGAGTGATTTAGCTCGTACCTCCTACGAGCAGTACTTC

V gene: TRBV27
D gene: -
CDR3 length: 12
clone size: -
J gene: TRBJ2-7
CDR3 protein: CASSLHEGEQYF
CDR3 DNA: TGTGCCAGCAGTCTACATGAGGGCGAGCAGTACTTC

V gene: TRBV5-1
D gene: TRBD2
CDR3 length: 17
clone size: -
J gene: TRBJ2-5
CDR3 protein: CASSLGALAGGGETQYF
CDR3 DNA: TGCGCCAGCAGCTTGGGGGCACTAGCGGGAGGCGGAGAGACCCAGTACTTC

V gene: TRBV30
D gene: -
CDR3 length: 17
clone size: -
J gene: TRBJ1-2
CDR3 protein: CAWRSFAGLPDYYGYTF
CDR3 DNA: TGTGCCTGGAGGAGTTTCGCGGGACTCCCAGACTACTATGGCTACACCTTC

V gene: TRBV11-2
D gene: -
CDR3 length: 17
clone size: -
J gene: TRBJ1-3
CDR3 protein: CASSQIPGRGSGNTIYF
CDR3 DNA: TGTGCCAGCAGCCAAATCCCAGGGCGTGGGTCTGGAAACACCATATATTTT

V gene: TRBV27
D gene: TRBD2
CDR3 length: 15
clone size: -
J gene: TRBJ2-7
CDR3 protein: CASSSRGSGRFQQYF
CDR3 DNA: TGTGCCAGCAGTTCCCGGGGTAGCGGGAGATTCCAGCAGTACTTC

V gene: TRBV27
D gene: TRBD2
CDR3 length: 17
clone size: -
J gene: TRBJ2-3
CDR3 protein: CASSLPLQAGRADTQYF
CDR3 DNA: TGTGCCAGCAGCCTGCCCTTACAAGCGGGGAGGGCAGATACGCAGTATTTT

V gene: TRBV4-2
D gene: -
CDR3 length: 16
clone size: -
J gene: TRBJ2-5
CDR3 protein: CASSYGSSKNQETQYF
CDR3 DNA: TGTGCCAGCAGCTACGGGAGTTCGAAGAACCAAGAGACCCAGTACTTC

V gene: TRBV6-5
D gene: -
CDR3 length: 13
clone size: -
J gene: TRBJ2-7
CDR3 protein: CASSERREYEQYF
CDR3 DNA: TGTGCCAGCAGCGAACGGCGGGAATACGAGCAGTACTTC

V gene: TRBV5-4
D gene: TRBD2
CDR3 length: 20
clone size: few
J gene: TRBJ2-4
CDR3 protein: CASSLVTTSGTSGRENIQYF
CDR3 DNA: TGTGCCAGCAGCTTGGTCACTACTTCCGGGACTAGCGGGAGGGAAAACATTCAGTACTTC

V gene: TRBV6-5
D gene: -
CDR3 length: 11
clone size: -
J gene: TRBJ2-7
CDR3 protein: CASSLDYEQYF
CDR3 DNA: TGTGCCAGCAGTCTAGACTACGAGCAGTACTTC

V gene: TRBV10-1
D gene: -
CDR3 length: 16
clone size: -
J gene: TRBJ2-7
CDR3 protein: CASSENPADPSYEQYF
CDR3 DNA: TGCGCCAGCAGTGAGAATCCAGCGGATCCTTCCTACGAGCAGTACTTC

V gene: TRBV19
D gene: -
CDR3 length: 14
clone size: -
J gene: TRBJ2-7
CDR3 protein: CASSIRDKPYEQYF
CDR3 DNA: TGTGCCAGTAGTATAAGGGACAAACCCTACGAGCAGTACTTC

V gene: TRBV19
D gene: -
CDR3 length: 14
clone size: few
J gene: TRBJ1-5
CDR3 protein: CASRGINIHQPQHF
CDR3 DNA: TGTGCCAGTAGGGGCATTAATATTCATCAGCCCCAGCATTTT

V gene: TRBV13
D gene: TRBD1
CDR3 length: 19
clone size: -
J gene: TRBJ2-4
CDR3 protein: CASRPQFGRQGQGKNIQYF
CDR3 DNA: TGTGCCAGCAGACCGCAATTTGGGAGACAGGGCCAGGGGAAAAACATTCAGTACTTC

V gene: TRBV2
D gene: -
CDR3 length: 12
clone size: -
J gene: TRBJ1-1
CDR3 protein: CASSEVGTRAFF
CDR3 DNA: TGTGCCAGCAGTGAAGTGGGGACAAGAGCTTTCTTT

V gene: TRBV12-5
D gene: TRBD2
CDR3 length: 13
clone size: few
J gene: TRBJ2-3
CDR3 protein: CATAGGFTDTQYF
CDR3 DNA: TGTGCTACAGCGGGAGGGTTCACAGATACGCAGTATTTT

V gene: TRBV27
D gene: TRBD1
CDR3 length: 17
clone size: -
J gene: TRBJ1-1
CDR3 protein: CASSLGTGGLMNTEAFF
CDR3 DNA: TGTGCCAGCAGTCTAGGGACAGGGGGCCTTATGAACACTGAAGCTTTCTTT

V gene: TRBV21-1
D gene: -
CDR3 length: 19
clone size: -
J gene: TRBJ2-3
CDR3 protein: CASSKRGQGGENRTDTQYF
CDR3 DNA: TGTGCCAGCAGCAAGAGGGGCCAAGGGGGGGAAAATCGCACAGATACGCAGTATTTT

V gene: TRBV28
D gene: -
CDR3 length: 13
clone size: -
J gene: TRBJ1-4
CDR3 protein: CASSLQGDEKLFF
CDR3 DNA: TGTGCCAGCAGTTTGCAGGGCGATGAAAAACTGTTTTTT

V gene: TRBV28
D gene: TRBD1
CDR3 length: 19
clone size: once
J gene: TRBJ1-1
CDR3 protein: CASSLGPAGGFLGGTEAFF
CDR3 DNA: TGTGCCAGCAGTTTAGGTCCTGCAGGGGGCTTCCTCGGAGGGACTGAAGCTTTCTTT

V gene: TRBV11-3
D gene: -
CDR3 length: 13
clone size: -
J gene: TRBJ2-1
CDR3 protein: CASTTVSYHEQFF
CDR3 DNA: TGTGCCAGCACTACAGTTTCCTACCATGAGCAGTTCTTC

V gene: TRBV5-1
D gene: -
CDR3 length: 14
clone size: -
J gene: TRBJ2-7
CDR3 protein: CASSQQDATYEQYF
CDR3 DNA: TGCGCCAGCAGCCAACAGGACGCCACCTACGAGCAGTACTTC

V gene: TRBV6-5
D gene: -
CDR3 length: 16
clone size: -
J gene: TRBJ2-1
CDR3 protein: CASSSLRVNKYNEQFF
CDR3 DNA: TGTGCCAGCAGTTCGCTCCGGGTCAATAAATACAATGAGCAGTTCTTC

V gene: TRBV10-3
D gene: -
CDR3 length: 16
clone size: -
J gene: TRBJ2-5
CDR3 protein: CAISESSGLPEWAQYF
CDR3 DNA: TGTGCCATCAGTGAGTCTTCTGGACTACCCGAGTGGGCCCAGTACTTC

V gene: TRBV11-3
D gene: -
CDR3 length: 14
clone size: -
J gene: TRBJ1-5
CDR3 protein: CASSPGGSNQPQHF
CDR3 DNA: TGTGCCAGCAGCCCGGGGGGAAGCAATCAGCCCCAGCATTTT

V gene: TRBV12-5
D gene: TRBD2
CDR3 length: 16
clone size: -
J gene: TRBJ2-7
CDR3 protein: CASGFRGPGLAYEQYF
CDR3 DNA: TGTGCTAGTGGTTTCCGTGGTCCTGGACTAGCCTACGAGCAGTACTTC

V gene: TRBV15
D gene: -
CDR3 length: 18
clone size: -
J gene: TRBJ1-1
CDR3 protein: CATSRVPQSGGRDTEAFF
CDR3 DNA: TGTGCCACCAGCAGAGTACCACAGTCGGGGGGGAGGGACACTGAAGCTTTCTTT

V gene: TRBV23-1
D gene: -
CDR3 length: 14
clone size: -
J gene: TRBJ2-5
CDR3 protein: CASSQSWTRGTQYF
CDR3 DNA: TGCGCCAGCAGTCAATCGTGGACAAGGGGCACCCAGTACTTC

V gene: TRBV9
D gene: TRBD1
CDR3 length: 18
clone size: once
J gene: TRBJ1-1
CDR3 protein: CASSPRPGQGVVNTEAFF
CDR3 DNA: TGTGCCAGCAGCCCTCGACCGGGACAGGGGGTTGTGAACACTGAAGCTTTCTTT

V gene: TRBV4-3
D gene: -
CDR3 length: 17
clone size: -
J gene: TRBJ2-5
CDR3 protein: CASSPSAAGQTSETQYF
CDR3 DNA: TGCGCCAGCAGCCCTAGCGCCGCGGGCCAAACCAGTGAGACCCAGTACTTC

V gene: TRBV21-1
D gene: -
CDR3 length: 16
clone size: -
J gene: TRBJ2-7
CDR3 protein: CASSRPDRDSSYEQYF
CDR3 DNA: TGTGCCAGCAGCAGGCCCGACAGGGATAGCTCCTACGAGCAGTACTTC

V gene: TRBV6-5
D gene: TRBD1
CDR3 length: 15
clone size: -
J gene: TRBJ2-2
CDR3 protein: CASRRQGPLTGELFF
CDR3 DNA: TGTGCCAGCAGGCGACAGGGACCTCTCACCGGGGAGCTGTTTTTT

V gene: TRBV27
D gene: TRBD2
CDR3 length: 16
clone size: -
J gene: TRBJ2-7
CDR3 protein: CASSNGLAGSSYEQYF
CDR3 DNA: TGTGCCAGCAGTAACGGACTAGCGGGGAGCTCCTACGAGCAGTACTTC

V gene: TRBV2
D gene: TRBD2
CDR3 length: 17
clone size: -
J gene: TRBJ2-1
CDR3 protein: CASTLTWREKGLGEQFF
CDR3 DNA: TGTGCCAGCACTCTTACCTGGCGGGAGAAAGGCCTCGGTGAGCAGTTCTTC

V gene: TRBV9
D gene: -
CDR3 length: 15
clone size: -
J gene: TRBJ2-1
CDR3 protein: CASSVGIAEYNEQFF
CDR3 DNA: TGTGCCAGCAGCGTAGGGATAGCGGAGTACAATGAGCAGTTCTTC

V gene: TRBV29-1
D gene: -
CDR3 length: 13
clone size: -
J gene: TRBJ2-1
CDR3 protein: CSVDLDWAFEQFF
CDR3 DNA: TGCAGCGTTGACTTGGACTGGGCCTTTGAGCAGTTCTTC

V gene: TRBV28
D gene: TRBD2
CDR3 length: 15
clone size: -
J gene: TRBJ2-7
CDR3 protein: CASSFTSGFSYEQYF
CDR3 DNA: TGTGCCAGCAGTTTTACTAGCGGGTTCTCCTACGAGCAGTACTTC

V gene: TRBV6-6
D gene: TRBD2
CDR3 length: 13
clone size: -
J gene: TRBJ2-7
CDR3 protein: CASSRLAGLEQYF
CDR3 DNA: TGTGCCAGCAGCAGACTAGCGGGACTCGAGCAGTACTTC

V gene: TRBV18
D gene: -
CDR3 length: 15
clone size: -
J gene: TRBJ2-7
CDR3 protein: CASSPLSGKHYEQYF
CDR3 DNA: TGTGCCAGCTCACCTCTTTCGGGGAAGCACTACGAGCAGTACTTC

V gene: TRBV4-3
D gene: TRBD2
CDR3 length: 15
clone size: -
J gene: TRBJ2-7
CDR3 protein: CASSHISGRVYEQYF
CDR3 DNA: TGCGCCAGCAGCCATATTAGCGGGAGAGTGTACGAGCAGTACTTC

V gene: TRBV19
D gene: -
CDR3 length: 14
clone size: -
J gene: TRBJ1-2
CDR3 protein: CASTPKGTFYGYTF
CDR3 DNA: TGTGCCAGTACCCCCAAAGGGACTTTCTATGGCTACACCTTC

V gene: TRBV4-3
D gene: -
CDR3 length: 14
clone size: -
J gene: TRBJ2-7
CDR3 protein: CASSRQGGTHEQYF
CDR3 DNA: TGCGCCAGCAGCCGACAGGGAGGAACCCACGAGCAGTACTTC

V gene: TRBV12-5
D gene: -
CDR3 length: 15
clone size: -
J gene: TRBJ2-3
CDR3 protein: CASGLAPSRTDTQYF
CDR3 DNA: TGTGCTAGTGGTTTGGCCCCCTCCCGCACAGATACGCAGTATTTT

V gene: TRBV18
D gene: -
CDR3 length: 16
clone size: few
J gene: TRBJ2-7
CDR3 protein: CASSPPTSLAIYEQYF
CDR3 DNA: TGTGCCAGCTCACCTCCTACTAGCCTCGCCATCTACGAGCAGTACTTC

V gene: TRBV30
D gene: -
CDR3 length: 12
clone size: -
J gene: TRBJ1-5
CDR3 protein: CAYRGDNQPQHF
CDR3 DNA: TGTGCCTACCGGGGTGACAATCAGCCCCAGCATTTT

V gene: TRBV27
D gene: TRBD1
CDR3 length: 16
clone size: -
J gene: TRBJ2-1
CDR3 protein: CASSPKRGQPINEQFF
CDR3 DNA: TGTGCCAGCAGTCCGAAGAGGGGACAGCCTATCAATGAGCAGTTCTTC

V gene: TRBV12-2
D gene: -
CDR3 length: 15
clone size: -
J gene: TRBJ1-2
CDR3 protein: CASRSDRTRNYGYTF
CDR3 DNA: TGTGCAAGTCGATCCGACCGGACACGGAACTATGGCTACACCTTC

V gene: TRBV28
D gene: -
CDR3 length: 21
clone size: -
J gene: TRBJ1-3
CDR3 protein: CASSLFQFQGFGFNSGNTIYF
CDR3 DNA: TGTGCCAGCAGTTTGTTTCAGTTTCAGGGCTTCGGATTCAACTCTGGAAACACCATATATTTT

V gene: TRBV13
D gene: -
CDR3 length: 13
clone size: -
J gene: TRBJ1-2
CDR3 protein: CASSLVSGVGYTF
CDR3 DNA: TGTGCCAGCAGCTTAGTGTCAGGGGTTGGCTACACCTTC

V gene: TRBV7-3
D gene: TRBD1
CDR3 length: 15
clone size: -
J gene: TRBJ2-3
CDR3 protein: CASSPGTGWGDTQYF
CDR3 DNA: TGTGCCAGCAGCCCAGGGACAGGGTGGGGTGATACGCAGTATTTT

V gene: TRBV29-1
D gene: -
CDR3 length: 15
clone size: -
J gene: TRBJ1-3
CDR3 protein: CSVEPQGSAGNTIYF
CDR3 DNA: TGCAGCGTTGAACCACAGGGTAGCGCTGGAAACACCATATATTTT

V gene: TRBV19
D gene: -
CDR3 length: 18
clone size: -
J gene: TRBJ1-5
CDR3 protein: CASSIPEAGAQGNQPQHF
CDR3 DNA: TGTGCCAGTAGTATACCTGAGGCAGGGGCGCAGGGCAATCAGCCCCAGCATTTT

V gene: TRBV4-3
D gene: TRBD1
CDR3 length: 15
clone size: -
J gene: TRBJ2-2
CDR3 protein: CASSQGDREDGELFF
CDR3 DNA: TGCGCCAGCAGCCAAGGGGACAGGGAAGACGGGGAGCTGTTTTTT

V gene: TRBV7-2
D gene: -
CDR3 length: 14
clone size: -
J gene: TRBJ2-3
CDR3 protein: CASSYMGAGDTQYF
CDR3 DNA: TGTGCCAGCAGCTATATGGGGGCCGGAGATACGCAGTATTTT

V gene: TRBV11-2
D gene: TRBD2
CDR3 length: 17
clone size: -
J gene: TRBJ2-7
CDR3 protein: CASSPAPSTSGSYEQYF
CDR3 DNA: TGTGCCAGCAGCCCCGCCCCCAGTACTAGCGGGAGTTACGAGCAGTACTTC

V gene: TRBV5-6
D gene: TRBD1
CDR3 length: 14
clone size: -
J gene: TRBJ2-7
CDR3 protein: CASSLGGRGSEQYF
CDR3 DNA: TGTGCCAGCAGCTTGGGCGGCAGGGGGTCCGAGCAGTACTTC